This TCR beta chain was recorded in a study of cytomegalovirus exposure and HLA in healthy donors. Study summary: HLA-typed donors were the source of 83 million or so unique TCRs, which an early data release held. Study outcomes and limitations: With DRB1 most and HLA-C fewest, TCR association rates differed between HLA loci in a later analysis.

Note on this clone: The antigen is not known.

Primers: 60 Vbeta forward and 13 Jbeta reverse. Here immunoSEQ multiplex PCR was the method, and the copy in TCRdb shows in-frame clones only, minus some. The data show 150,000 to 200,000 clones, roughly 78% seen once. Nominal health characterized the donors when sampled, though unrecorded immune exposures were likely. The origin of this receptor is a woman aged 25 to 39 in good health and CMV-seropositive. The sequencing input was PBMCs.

CDR3 region: CASSLEGQQAFF. As DNA, the CDR3 is TGTGCCAGCAGCTTAGAGGGGCAACAAGCTTTCTTT. The chain has TRBV7-9 and TRBJ1-1, with D possibly being TRBD1 (5 bases). Germline V gene data show CDR1 as SEHNR and CDR2 as FQNEAQ (reference sequence). CDR3 length: 12 residues. Trimming removed 1 base from V and 9 bases from J, with 9 bases in between.